One TCR beta chain is described in this entry. Antigen specificity is unknown. Profiling relied on immunoSEQ multiplex PCR, and the TCRdb table lists in-frame clones only, not all of them. This repertoire shows about 260,000 clones, 85% to 95% found once; its top ten account for roughly 0.5%. Per germline, CDR1 SGDLS and CDR2 YYNGEE. V was trimmed by 0 bases and J by 8 bases, leaving 14 bases between them. This CDR3 comprises 15 residues. The source of the sample is a study of T cell responses to AZD1222 COVID-19 vaccine. Study-wide results and limits: None of the repertoires were sampled until the peak T cell response had passed. CD4 TCRs linked to vaccination spanned spike, dominating at 160-218 and 743-854. A mostly white British donor set with more females was recruited, and clonal diversity was possibly underestimated.

The TCR originated in an adult in good health. The source was peripheral blood, collected on day 0 of AZD1222 vaccination. This chain connects TRBV9 to TRBJ1-4, with a possible D match to TRBD1 (5 bases). CDR3 nucleotides: TGTGCCAGCAGCGTAGGGTCAGGCCGGGGGGAAAAACTGTTTTTT. This encodes CASSVGSGRGEKLFF.